The next 27 T cell receptor beta chains were all read from a single sample in a study of T cells in localized non-small cell lung cancer. Profiled with immunoSEQ multiplex PCR; TCRdb holds only in-frame clones, not every one. The data contain some 7,800 clones, more than 75% of them singletons. The sequences come from peripheral blood, collected before any cancer treatment. The receptor set was obtained from a male donor older than 55 with stage III lung adenocarcinoma.

This CDR3 reads CASSLVSRGDTQYF. For the CDR3, the DNA is TGTGCCAGCAGCTTAGTTTCACGGGGGGATACGCAGTATTTT. The V and J genes are TRBV7-2 and TRBJ2-3, with a tentative D call TRBD2 (6 bases). The CDR3 extends over 14 amino acids. In germline, CDR1 is SGHTA, CDR2 FQGNSA. V dropped 1 base and J dropped 6 bases, with 11 bases sitting between them.

The DNA for the CDR3 is TGTGCCAGCAGTTTACGCCTAGCGGGAGTCGGCGGAGAGACCCAGTACTTC. Residues: CASSLRLAGVGGETQYF. The chain has TRBV28 and TRBJ2-5, with 10 bases that match TRBD2. V dropped 2 bases and J dropped 4; count of bases not matched to a gene: 10. Per germline, CDR1 MDHEN and CDR2 SYDVKM. This CDR3 is built from 17 residues.

This chain uses TRBV5-8 with TRBJ2-5; a weak D match, TRBD2 (6 bases). The CDR3 contains 16 residues. V was shortened by 0 bases and J by 3 bases, with 15 bases between the two germline ends. Germline V gene lookup returns CDR1 SGHTS and CDR2 YDEGEE. The CDR3 loop reads CASSLGGSGEKETQYF. The CDR3 DNA is TGTGCCAGCAGCTTGGGGGGTAGCGGAGAGAAAGAGACCCAGTACTTC.

The chain employs TRBV15 and TRBJ1-2, with D tentatively TRBD1 (5 bases). Germline loops: CDR1 LNHNV, CDR2 YYDKDF (reference sequence). Trimming removed 0 bases at V and 2 bases at J, with 7 bases between. This CDR3 has 14 residues. The CDR3 bases are TGTGCCACCAGCAGAGACAGGGTAAACTATGGCTACACCTTC. Its translation: CATSRDRVNYGYTF.

The chain combines TRBV4-2 with TRBJ2-1; D not resolved. CDR1 is LGHNA, CDR2 YNFKEQ, per germline. The CDR3 contains 16 residues. With 0 bases removed from V and 1 base from J, the gap between germline ends came to 10 bases. For the CDR3, the DNA is TGTGCCAGCAGCCAAGAAGCAACCCCGTCCTACAATGAGCAGTTCTTC. This translates into CASSQEATPSYNEQFF.

V gene TRBV27 combines with J gene TRBJ2-3; 11 bases are shared with TRBD2. The V segment lost 4 bases and the J segment 3 bases; nucleotides outside the gene matches: 15. Germline CDR1 reads MNHEY; CDR2 reads SMNVEV (reference sequence). This CDR3 has 19 residues. CDR3 in amino acids: CASSSLGSGGVLWTDTQYF. The CDR3 DNA sequence: TGTGCCAGCAGTTCCCTAGGTAGCGGGGGGGTATTGTGGACAGATACGCAGTATTTT.

The V and J genes are TRBV30 and TRBJ1-5; maybe TRBD1 (5 bases). The CDR3 consists of 13 residues. V was pared by 5 bases and J by 6 bases, with 14 bases between. In germline, CDR1 is GTSNPN, CDR2 SVGIG (reference sequence). CDR3 in DNA: TGTGCCTGGGATCCCGGGACCACTCAGCCCCAGCATTTT. Encoded protein: CAWDPGTTQPQHF.

Only a few counts were recorded for this clone. This rearrangement joins TRBV5-1 to TRBJ2-1, with 7 bases identical to TRBD2. Germline V lookup: CDR1 SGHRS, CDR2 YFSETQ. The CDR3 is 15 residues long. V lost 4 bases and J lost 5; bases outside the gene matches: 9. CDR3: CASSIGLGGHNEQFF. The CDR3 bases are TGCGCCAGCAGCATCGGACTAGGAGGACACAATGAGCAGTTCTTC. The entire variable domain, with the rest obtained from reference TRBV5-1 and TRBJ2-1, is as follows: KAGVTQTPRYLIKTRGQQVTLSCSPISGHRSVSWYQQTPGQGLQFLFEYFSETQRNKGNFPGRFSGRQFSNSRSEMNVSTLELGDSALYLCASSIGLGGHNEQFFGPGTRLTVL.

This chain uses TRBV7-2 with TRBJ2-7; D gene unclear. The CDR3 is 12 amino acids. The V and J ends lost 2 bases and 4 bases respectively, with 6 bases between them. Germline CDR1 SGHTA, CDR2 FQGNSA. DNA of the CDR3: TGTGCCAGCAGCTTAACCCTTTACGAGCAGTACTTC. This encodes CASSLTLYEQYF.

The chain recombines TRBV2 with TRBJ2-1, with D maybe TRBD2 (6 bases). CDR1 SNHLY and CDR2 FYNNEI come from the germline V gene. The CDR3 sequence is 14 residues long. V was trimmed by 5 bases and J by 4 bases, leaving 12 bases between them. CDR3 DNA: TGTGCCAGCAGTCGGGTTGGGACTTACAATGAGCAGTTCTTC. Encoded protein: CASSRVGTYNEQFF.

This sequence joins TRBV5-4 and TRBJ2-7; 7 nucleotides line up with TRBD1. The junction had 3 bases not matched to a gene; V was cut back by 1 base and J by 2 bases. The CDR3 spans 14 residues. Germline lookup yields CDR1 SGHNT and CDR2 YYREEE (reference sequence). The CDR3 sequence: CASSLWDSPYEQYF. The CDR3 DNA reads TGTGCCAGCAGCTTGTGGGACAGTCCCTACGAGCAGTACTTC.

Concerning this clone itself: The junction departs from germline at one end; a sequencing error may be responsible. The chain has TRBV20-1 and TRBJ2-7; D may be TRBD1 (7 bases). Germline CDR1 is DFQATT and CDR2 is SNEGSKA (reference sequence). CDR3 length equals 11 residues. CDR3 DNA: TGCAGTGCTAGAAGGGGGGCAGGGGGTAGCTTC. This translates into CSARRGAGGSF.

The CDR3 bases are TGTGCCAGCAGCGTAAGGGACAGTTCGGTCACCGGGGAGCTGTTTTTT. Residues: CASSVRDSSVTGELFF. The chain couples TRBV7-8 to TRBJ2-2; 7 bases are shared with TRBD1. Germline trimming cut 5 bases from V and 4 bases from J; bases unmatched to any gene: 10. From germline, CDR1 is SGHVS and CDR2 FQNEAQ. The CDR3 covers 16 residues.

This chain connects TRBV6-1 to TRBJ2-4, with D unclear. This CDR3 spans 14 amino acids. The germline V gene encodes CDR1 MNHNS and CDR2 SASEGT. V lost 5 bases, J lost 1 base, and 9 bases lay in between. The CDR3 DNA reads TGTGCCAGCAGTAAGCCTACGGCCAAAAACATTCAGTACTTC. This sequence encodes CASSKPTAKNIQYF.

V gene TRBV5-1 combines with J gene TRBJ2-2; tentative D call: TRBD1 (6 bases). The V end lost 2 bases, the J end lost 5 bases, and 10 bases lay between the germline ends. Germline V gene data show CDR1 as SGHRS and CDR2 as YFSETQ. The CDR3 sequence is 14 residues long. This CDR3 is CASSLGGLTGELFF. The CDR3 DNA reads TGCGCCAGCAGCTTAGGGGGTTTGACCGGGGAGCTGTTTTTT.

CDR3 sequence: CSVVPRGTYEQYF. Here the CDR3 DNA reads TGCAGCGTTGTACCGAGAGGAACCTACGAGCAGTACTTC. This rearrangement joins TRBV29-1 to TRBJ2-7; D is ambiguous. Trimming left V 4 bases short and J 2 bases short, with 12 bases between. The V gene's germline CDR1 is SQVTM and CDR2 ANQGSEA. This CDR3 region has 13 residues.

V is TRBV6-5 and J is TRBJ1-4; the match to TRBD1 covers 8 bases. CDR1 MNHEY and CDR2 SVGAGI come from the germline V gene. V shed 6 bases and J 6 bases; nucleotides not matched to a gene: 6. The length of the CDR3 is 14 residues. The CDR3 here is CASRSDRGYEKLFF. The CDR3 nucleotides read TGTGCCAGCAGAAGCGACAGGGGCTATGAAAAACTGTTTTTT.

This chain's CDR3 is CASSIGDSGANVLTF. DNA of the CDR3: TGTGCCAGCAGCATAGGGGACTCTGGGGCCAACGTCCTGACTTTC. This chain links TRBV4-2 with TRBJ2-6; TRBD1 might be the D (5 bases). The V end was cut by 5 bases, the J end by 0 bases, with 8 bases between. The CDR3 totals 15 residues. The germline gives CDR1 LGHNA, CDR2 YNFKEQ.

In this sample, this clone is medium-sized. The chain links TRBV7-2 to TRBJ2-7; 7 nucleotides match TRBD1. The germline V gene encodes CDR1 SGHTA and CDR2 FQGNSA. V was clipped by 7 bases and J by 6 bases; unmatched bases: 9. CDR3 length: 13 residues. The CDR3 DNA reads TGTGCCAGCAACCCCGACAGGGTGGGCGAGCAGTACTTC. Its translation is CASNPDRVGEQYF. Full variable domain (outside the CDR3, taken from reference TRBV7-2 and TRBJ2-7): GAGVSQSPSNKVTEKGKDVELRCDPISGHTALYWYRQSLGQGLEFLIYFQGNSAPDKSGLPSDRFSAERTGGSVSTLTIQRTQQEDSAVYLCASNPDRVGEQYFGPGTRLTVT.

This clone was detected only a few times. This chain's CDR3 is CAISDTDGGQYF. CDR3 nucleotide sequence: TGTGCCATCAGTGACACCGATGGGGGGCAGTACTTC. This chain joins TRBV10-3 and TRBJ2-7, with D perhaps being TRBD1 or TRBD2 (5 bases each). CDR1 ENHRY and CDR2 SYGVKD come from the germline V gene. CDR3 length equals 12 residues. Trimming removed 3 bases at V and 9 bases at J, with 12 bases between.

The chain recombines TRBV29-1 with TRBJ2-2, with D possibly TRBD1 on 6 matching bases. CDR3 size: 12 residues. From germline, CDR1 is SQVTM and CDR2 ANQGSEA. The CDR3 here is CIKQGSGGELFF. DNA for the CDR3: TGCATCAAACAGGGCTCGGGTGGGGAGCTGTTTTTT.

The chain couples TRBV19 to TRBJ2-1, with D unclear. This CDR3 is 12 amino acids long. Germline V gene lookup returns CDR1 LNHDA and CDR2 SQIVND (reference sequence). V was clipped by 6 bases and J by 8 bases, with 11 bases between them. The CDR3 is CASSPVGDEQFF. CDR3 DNA sequence: TGTGCCAGTAGCCCCGTTGGCGATGAGCAGTTCTTC.

The chain couples TRBV30 to TRBJ1-5; no reliable D call. This CDR3 is built from 13 residues. From germline, CDR1 is GTSNPN and CDR2 SVGIG (reference sequence). The V gene lost 0 bases and the J gene lost 5 bases, with 8 bases spanning the gap. The chain's CDR3 is CAWSVRKDQPQHF. In DNA form, the CDR3 reads TGTGCCTGGAGTGTCCGAAAAGATCAGCCCCAGCATTTT.

This chain joins TRBV19 and TRBJ1-5, with D possibly matching TRBD1 (5 bases). The CDR3 sequence is 14 residues long. V lost 9 bases to trimming and J lost 3 bases, with 15 bases between them. CDR1 and CDR2 from the germline V gene are LNHDA and SQIVND (reference sequence). The CDR3 spells CASRDQGVNQPQHF. The CDR3 DNA reads as TGTGCCAGCCGGGACCAAGGAGTCAATCAGCCCCAGCATTTT.

This clone was observed a handful of times. The chain carries TRBV5-6 and TRBJ1-2, with 8 bases that match TRBD1. The CDR3 consists of 14 residues. V trimming: 5 bases; J trimming: 5 bases; junction bases outside the gene matches: 8. Looked up from germline, CDR1 is SGHDT and CDR2 is YYEEEE. The CDR3 reads CASSTETGVYGYTF. The CDR3, as DNA: TGTGCCAGCAGTACAGAGACAGGGGTATATGGCTACACCTTC. The full variable domain, its missing parts supplied by reference TRBV5-6 and TRBJ1-2, is DAGVTQSPTHLIKTRGQQVTLRCSPKSGHDTVSWYQQALGQGPQFIFQYYEEEERQRGNFPDRFSGHQFPNYSSELNVNALLLGDSALYLCASSTETGVYGYTFGSGTRLTVV.

The chain links TRBV5-6 to TRBJ2-1, with no clear D. Germline V CDR1 and CDR2: SGHDT, YYEEEE. CDR3 length: 13 residues. The V gene lost 1 base and the J gene lost 10 bases, with 12 bases spanning the gap. The CDR3 reads CASSLPSGGEQFF. In DNA, the CDR3 is TGTGCCAGCAGCTTGCCTTCCGGCGGAGAGCAGTTCTTC.

The chain has TRBV11-3 and TRBJ2-1, with D perhaps matching TRBD2 (7 bases). Germline V gene lookup returns CDR1 SGHNT and CDR2 YENEEA. V lost 6 bases to trimming and J lost 5 bases, with 14 bases between them. CDR3 length: 14 amino acids. The CDR3 sequence is CASRGGEGHNEQFF. CDR3 coding DNA: TGTGCCAGCAGAGGGGGGGAGGGGCACAATGAGCAGTTCTTC.